The TCR beta chain described here comes from a study of blood T cells in healthy people across ages. Study-wide results and limits: Estimates based on one million T cells were treated as lower bounds. Donor CMV status was unknown, possibly confounding expanded clonotype changes. With naive T cell percentage, TCR beta diversity showed a strong correlation. Roughly linear age-related decline in beta diversity appeared, significant by age around 40.

For the second PCR, which ran for about 6 to 11 cycles, a sample-barcoded 5' primer and a J-beta primer mix were used. Using its own MiXCR run on the 5' RACE reads, TCRdb lists one record per CDR3 protein. The sample has approximately 1,100,000 distinct CDR3 sequences; 35% to 50% are singletons. About this clonotype: The antigen is not known.

Looked up from germline, CDR1 is ENHRY and CDR2 is SYGVKD. The CDR3 sequence is 14 residues long. This clonotype was sampled from an older woman in good health. The chain joins TRBV10-3 to TRBJ2-7; the D gene could be TRBD1 or TRBD2 (7 bases each). The J call may be in error: the DNA end matches TRBJ2-5 better. Material: blood. The chain's CDR3 is CATNREGAGATQYF. The CDR3 nucleotides read TGTGCCACAAATAGGGAGGGGGCCGGCGCGACCCAGTACTTC.